A single TCR beta chain is shown here with its context. From germline, CDR1 is MNHEY and CDR2 SMNVEV (reference sequence). V was clipped by 0 bases and J by 6 bases, with 12 bases between them. The CDR3 runs to 14 residues. These data originate in a study of T cells in Graves' hyperthyroidism and ophthalmopathy. Researchers amplified the TCR beta CDR3 regions from RNA transcripts. Initially, a first-round RT-PCR of the TCR CDR3 employed the HTBI primer set. TCRdb independently ran MiXCR on the multiplex PCR reads; one entry per CDR3 protein. The sample shows approximately 380,000 distinct CDR3 sequences, approximately 17% of them seen only once.

The chain joins TRBV27 to TRBJ2-7; D is perhaps TRBD1 (5 bases). This receptor was obtained from a man between 18 and 35 years old with Graves' ophthalmopathy. The sequenced sample was blood. The CDR3 nucleotides read TGTGCCAGCAGTTTATCCTATCAGGGCGGCGAGCAGTACTTC. Translated: CASSLSYQGGEQYF.